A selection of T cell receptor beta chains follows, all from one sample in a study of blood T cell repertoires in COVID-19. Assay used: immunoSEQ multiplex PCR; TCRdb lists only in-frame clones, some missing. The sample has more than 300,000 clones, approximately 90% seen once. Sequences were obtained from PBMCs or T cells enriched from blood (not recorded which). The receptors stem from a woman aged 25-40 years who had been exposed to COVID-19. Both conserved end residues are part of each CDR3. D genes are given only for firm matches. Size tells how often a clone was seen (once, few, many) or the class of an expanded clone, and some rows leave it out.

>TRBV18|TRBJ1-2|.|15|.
CASSPPLDRAYGYTF
TGTGCCAGCTCACCACCGTTGGACAGAGCGTATGGCTACACCTTC
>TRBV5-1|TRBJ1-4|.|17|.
CASSLVARVGQSEKLFF
TGCGCCAGCAGCTTGGTCGCGAGGGTGGGACAATCCGAAAAACTGTTTTTT
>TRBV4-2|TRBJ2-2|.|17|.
CASSQGFGQINTGELFF
TGTGCCAGCAGCCAAGGTTTCGGACAGATTAACACCGGGGAGCTGTTTTTT
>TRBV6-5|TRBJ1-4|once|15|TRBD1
CASSYPGGTNEKLFF
TGTGCCAGCAGTTACCCAGGGGGCACTAATGAAAAACTGTTTTTT
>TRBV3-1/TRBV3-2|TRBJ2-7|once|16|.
CASSQGGRYRKYEQYF
TGTGCCAGCAGCCAGGGTGGCAGGTATCGAAAGTACGAGCAGTACTTC
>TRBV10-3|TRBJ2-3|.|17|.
CAISESIPILTTDTQYF
TGTGCCATCAGTGAGTCGATCCCGATCCTAACCACAGATACGCAGTATTTT
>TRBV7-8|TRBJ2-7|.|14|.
CASSLPVPGVEQYF
TGTGCCAGCAGCTTGCCCGTACCGGGGGTGGAGCAGTACTTC
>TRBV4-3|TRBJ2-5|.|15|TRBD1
CASSQDVTGGETQYF
TGCGCCAGCAGCCAAGATGTAACAGGGGGAGAGACCCAGTACTTC
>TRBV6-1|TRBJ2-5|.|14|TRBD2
CASSEGGIQETQYF
TGTGCCAGCAGTGAGGGGGGGATCCAAGAGACCCAGTACTTC
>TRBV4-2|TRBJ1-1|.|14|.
CASSLDIVNTEAFF
TGTGCCAGCAGCCTTGACATAGTGAACACTGAAGCTTTCTTT
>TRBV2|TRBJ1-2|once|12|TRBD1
CASRGQNYGYTF
TGTGCCAGCAGGGGACAGAACTATGGCTACACCTTC
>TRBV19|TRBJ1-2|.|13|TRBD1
CATFLQGAGGYTF
TGTGCCACCTTTCTTCAGGGGGCAGGTGGCTACACCTTC
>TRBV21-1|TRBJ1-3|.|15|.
CASSKVTYLGNTIYF
TGTGCCAGCAGCAAAGTTACCTACCTCGGAAACACCATATATTTT
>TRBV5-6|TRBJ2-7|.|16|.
CASSLSPVLRLYEQYF
TGTGCCAGCAGCTTGTCGCCCGTACTTCGACTTTACGAGCAGTACTTC
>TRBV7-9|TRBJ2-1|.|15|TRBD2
CASSPWELADNEQFF
TGTGCCAGCAGCCCTTGGGAACTAGCGGACAATGAGCAGTTCTTC
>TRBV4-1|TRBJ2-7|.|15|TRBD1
CASSPWDSSLYEQYF
TGCGCCAGCAGCCCCTGGGACAGTTCCCTTTACGAGCAGTACTTC
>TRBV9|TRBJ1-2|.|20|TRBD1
CASSPRGGLTGANGYYGYTF
TGTGCCAGCAGCCCTAGGGGGGGTCTGACAGGGGCCAATGGATACTATGGCTACACCTTC
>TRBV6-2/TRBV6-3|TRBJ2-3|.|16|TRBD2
CASSRTSGTSTDTQYF
TGTGCCAGCAGTCGGACTAGCGGGACTAGCACAGATACGCAGTATTTT
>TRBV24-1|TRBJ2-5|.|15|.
CATSEGGRIGETQYF
TGTGCCACCAGTGAGGGGGGGCGCATAGGGGAGACCCAGTACTTC
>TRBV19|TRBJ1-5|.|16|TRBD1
CASSGGTGGRNQPQHF
TGTGCCAGTAGTGGGGGAACAGGGGGGCGGAATCAGCCCCAGCATTTT
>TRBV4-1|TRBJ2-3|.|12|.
CASSHHSSGQYF
TGCGCCAGCAGCCATCACTCCTCCGGGCAGTATTTT
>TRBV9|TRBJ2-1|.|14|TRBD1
CASSGKTGVNEQFF
TGTGCCAGCAGCGGAAAGACAGGGGTCAATGAGCAGTTCTTC
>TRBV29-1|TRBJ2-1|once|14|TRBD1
CSAGGGTGVDEQFF
TGCAGCGCCGGTGGGGGGACAGGGGTGGATGAGCAGTTCTTC